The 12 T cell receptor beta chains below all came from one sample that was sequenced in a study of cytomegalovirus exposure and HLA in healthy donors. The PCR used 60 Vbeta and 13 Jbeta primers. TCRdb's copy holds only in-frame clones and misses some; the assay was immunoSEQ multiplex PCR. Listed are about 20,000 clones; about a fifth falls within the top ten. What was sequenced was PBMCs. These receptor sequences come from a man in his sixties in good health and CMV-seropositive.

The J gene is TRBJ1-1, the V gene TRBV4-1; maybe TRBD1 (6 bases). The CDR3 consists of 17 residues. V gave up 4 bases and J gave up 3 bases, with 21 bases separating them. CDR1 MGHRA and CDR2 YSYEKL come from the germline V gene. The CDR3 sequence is CASSRRGYRAVDTEAFF. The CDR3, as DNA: TGCGCCAGCAGCCGCAGAGGGTACAGGGCGGTAGACACTGAAGCTTTCTTT.

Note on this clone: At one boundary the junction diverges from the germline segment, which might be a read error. The CDR3 DNA sequence: TGCAGTGCCGAGACAGGGACGGTTGGCCGATTT. It specifies CSAETGTVGRF. The rearrangement joins TRBV20-1 to TRBJ1-1; the match to TRBD1 covers 7 bases. This CDR3 region has 11 residues. Germline lookup yields CDR1 DFQATT and CDR2 SNEGSKA (reference sequence).

CDR3 nucleotide sequence: TGTGCCAGCACGGAGACAGGGATGAACACTGAAGCTTTCTTT. Its translation: CASTETGMNTEAFF. The rearrangement links TRBV28 to TRBJ1-1; 7 bases map to TRBD1. The CDR3 runs to 14 residues. V shed 7 bases and J 0 bases; nucleotides not matched to a gene: 5. The germline CDR1 and CDR2 sequences are MDHEN and SYDVKM.

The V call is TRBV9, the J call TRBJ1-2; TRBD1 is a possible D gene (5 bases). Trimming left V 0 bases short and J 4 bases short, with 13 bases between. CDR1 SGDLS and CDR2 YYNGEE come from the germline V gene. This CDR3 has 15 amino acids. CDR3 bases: TGTGCCAGCAGCGTAGAACTTTACGGGGGCTATGGCTACACCTTC. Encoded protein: CASSVELYGGYGYTF.

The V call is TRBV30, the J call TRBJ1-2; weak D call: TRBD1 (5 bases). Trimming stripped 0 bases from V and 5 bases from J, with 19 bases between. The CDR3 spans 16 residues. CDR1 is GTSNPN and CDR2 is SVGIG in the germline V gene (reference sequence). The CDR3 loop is CAWSVGDSDGAYGYTF. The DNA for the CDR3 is TGTGCCTGGAGTGTAGGGGACTCCGACGGGGCATATGGCTACACCTTC.

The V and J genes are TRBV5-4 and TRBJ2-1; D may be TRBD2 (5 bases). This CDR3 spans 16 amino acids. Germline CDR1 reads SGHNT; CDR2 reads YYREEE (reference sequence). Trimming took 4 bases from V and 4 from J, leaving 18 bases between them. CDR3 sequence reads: CASSRLERSQYNEQFF. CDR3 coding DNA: TGTGCCAGCAGCCGTTTGGAGCGGAGCCAGTACAATGAGCAGTTCTTC.

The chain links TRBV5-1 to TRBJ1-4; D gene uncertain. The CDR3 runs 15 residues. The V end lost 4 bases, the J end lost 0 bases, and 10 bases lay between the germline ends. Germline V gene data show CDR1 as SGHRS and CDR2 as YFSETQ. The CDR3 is CASSPTSPTNEKLFF. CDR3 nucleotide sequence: TGCGCCAGCAGCCCGACAAGCCCAACTAATGAAAAACTGTTTTTT.

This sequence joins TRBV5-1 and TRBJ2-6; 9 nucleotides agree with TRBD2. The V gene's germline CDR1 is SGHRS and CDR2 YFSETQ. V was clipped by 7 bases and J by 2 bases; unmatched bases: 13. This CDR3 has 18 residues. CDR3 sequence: CASGGLAGQAPGANVLTF. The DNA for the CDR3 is TGCGCCAGCGGAGGCCTAGCGGGGCAAGCCCCTGGGGCCAACGTCCTGACTTTC.

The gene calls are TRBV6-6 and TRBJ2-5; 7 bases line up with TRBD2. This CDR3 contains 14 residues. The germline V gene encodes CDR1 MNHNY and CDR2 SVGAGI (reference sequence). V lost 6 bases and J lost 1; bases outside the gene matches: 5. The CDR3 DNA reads TGTGCCAGCAGCAGGGCTAGCGGCCAAGAGACCCAGTACTTC. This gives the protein CASSRASGQETQYF.

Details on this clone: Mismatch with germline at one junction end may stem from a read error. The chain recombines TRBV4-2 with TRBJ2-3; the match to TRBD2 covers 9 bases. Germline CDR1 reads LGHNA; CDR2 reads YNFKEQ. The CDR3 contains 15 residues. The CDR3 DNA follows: TGTGCCAGCAGCCATCCCGGGACTAGCAGAGATACGCAGTATTTT. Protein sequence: CASSHPGTSRDTQYF.

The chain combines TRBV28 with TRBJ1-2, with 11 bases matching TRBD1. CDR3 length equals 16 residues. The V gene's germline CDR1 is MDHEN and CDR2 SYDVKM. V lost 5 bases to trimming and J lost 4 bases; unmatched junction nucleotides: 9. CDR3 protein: CASSAQRTGGGYGYTF. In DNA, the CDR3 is TGTGCCAGCAGTGCCCAGAGGACAGGGGGCGGCTATGGCTACACCTTC.

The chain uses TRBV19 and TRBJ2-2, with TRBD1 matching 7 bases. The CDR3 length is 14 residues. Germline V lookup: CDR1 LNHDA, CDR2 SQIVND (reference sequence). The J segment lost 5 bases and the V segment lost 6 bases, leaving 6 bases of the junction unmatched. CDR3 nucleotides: TGTGCCAGTAGCCAACAGGGGCAGACCGGGGAGCTGTTTTTT. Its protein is CASSQQGQTGELFF.